This T cell receptor (beta chain) came from a study of cytomegalovirus exposure and HLA in healthy donors. About the research overall: Around 85 million unique TCRs from HLA-typed donors were held in an early data release.

Study results and limitations: Within an earlier analysis, most TCR beta V segments proved productive either about 90% or about 30% of the time. It was reportedly the case that the classifier diagnosed cytomegalovirus status with high specificity and sensitivity.

PCR employed 60 Vbeta and 13 Jbeta primers. The assay was immunoSEQ multiplex PCR, and TCRdb's table has in-frame clones only and misses some. The sample holds around 64,000 clones; approximately 83% are singletons and the top ten take about 10%. The CDR3 length is 13 residues. Germline values: CDR1 MNHEY, CDR2 SMNVEV (reference sequence). The V and J ends lost 8 bases and 4 bases, in that order; junction bases with no gene match: 5. Donors in the study were healthy people who gave bone marrow. Points on this clone: The antigen remains unidentified.

The origin of this receptor is a female donor in good health and CMV-seronegative. Sequencing used PBMCs. The chain employs TRBV27 and TRBJ2-4; 7 bases match TRBD1. As DNA, the CDR3 is TGTGCCAGCCGAAGGGGGCCAAAAAACATTCAGTACTTC. It is translated as CASRRGPKNIQYF.